This record looks at one T cell receptor beta chain sequence and its context. Its antigen is not identified. CDR3 length equals 16 residues. With 3 bases clipped from V and 4 bases from J, the junction kept 6 bases outside the gene matches. Germline V CDR1 and CDR2: KGHDR, SFDVKD. This sample stems from a study of persistence of HIV-infected CD4 T cells. The immunoSEQ assay was version 4, run in survey mode. Clones were sequenced by immunoSEQ multiplex PCR, and TCRdb holds only the in-frame ones, with some missing. There are about 45,000 clones in the sample; about nine tenths occur only once, and about 3.1% lies in the top ten. This nonspecific control used anti-CD3/anti-CD28 bead stimulation of CD4+ T cells. Responding CD4+ T cells were sorted by upregulation of both CD40 ligand and CD69.

The chain joins TRBV24-1 to TRBJ1-2; TRBD1 aligns across 11 bases. The source material was CD4+ T cells sorted from PBMCs after roughly 18-hour stimulation, sampled from a patient who received antiretroviral therapy. The TCR was taken from an adult woman with HIV who was CMV-seropositive. CDR3 residues: CATSDPGQGAVYGYTF. CDR3 DNA: TGTGCCACCAGTGATCCAGGACAGGGGGCGGTCTATGGCTACACCTTC.